This TCR beta chain was found in a study of CD8 T cells in Susac syndrome. The authors reverse transcribed roughly 0.45 to 1 ug RNA with random hexamers. MiXCR, applied by TCRdb to the immunoSEQ multiplex PCR reads, yields one record per CDR3 protein. The repertoire includes about 280,000 distinct CDR3 sequences, approximately 81% of them detected once, and approximately 0.11% sits in the top ten. This clonotype was recorded a few times. The CDR3 runs to 15 residues. Trimming shortened V by 5 bases and J by 9 bases, and 20 bases separated the two germline ends. CDR1 is MNHNS, CDR2 SASEGT, per germline.

V is TRBV6-1 and J is TRBJ2-1; D might be TRBD1 (6 bases). Specimen: CD8+ T cells from PBMCs. The origin of this receptor is a human donor with multiple sclerosis. CDR3 sequence (DNA): TGTGCCAGCAGTAAGCCGAGACAGGAAATGAGTGAGCAGTTCTTC. This sequence encodes CASSKPRQEMSEQFF.